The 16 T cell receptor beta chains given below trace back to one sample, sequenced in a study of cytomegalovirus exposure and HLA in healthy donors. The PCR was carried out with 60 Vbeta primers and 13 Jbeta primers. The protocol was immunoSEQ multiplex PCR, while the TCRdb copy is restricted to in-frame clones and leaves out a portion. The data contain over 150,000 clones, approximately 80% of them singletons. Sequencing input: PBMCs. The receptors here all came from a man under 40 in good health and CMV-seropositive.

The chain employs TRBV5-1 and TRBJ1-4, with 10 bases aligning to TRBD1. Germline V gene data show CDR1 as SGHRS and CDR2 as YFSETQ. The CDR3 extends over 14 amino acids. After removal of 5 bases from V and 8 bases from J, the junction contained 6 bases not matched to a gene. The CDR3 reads CASRSTGGDEKLFF. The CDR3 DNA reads TGCGCCAGCAGGTCGACAGGGGGCGACGAAAAACTGTTTTTT.

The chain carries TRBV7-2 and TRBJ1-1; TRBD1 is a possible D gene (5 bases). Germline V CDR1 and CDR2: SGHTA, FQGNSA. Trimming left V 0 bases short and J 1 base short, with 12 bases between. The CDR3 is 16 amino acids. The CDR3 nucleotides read TGTGCCAGCAGCTTAGCGCAGTACAGGCCGAACACTGAAGCTTTCTTT. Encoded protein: CASSLAQYRPNTEAFF. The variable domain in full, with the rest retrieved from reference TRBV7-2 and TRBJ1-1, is GAGVSQSPSNKVTEKGKDVELRCDPISGHTALYWYRQSLGQGLEFLIYFQGNSAPDKSGLPSDRFSAERTGGSVSTLTIQRTQQEDSAVYLCASSLAQYRPNTEAFFGQGTRLTVV.

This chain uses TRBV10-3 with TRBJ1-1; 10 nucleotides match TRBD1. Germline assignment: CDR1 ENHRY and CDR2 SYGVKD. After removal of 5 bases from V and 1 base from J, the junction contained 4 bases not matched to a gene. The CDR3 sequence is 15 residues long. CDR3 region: CAISLTGGPNTEAFF. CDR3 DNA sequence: TGTGCCATCAGTTTGACAGGGGGCCCGAACACTGAAGCTTTCTTT.

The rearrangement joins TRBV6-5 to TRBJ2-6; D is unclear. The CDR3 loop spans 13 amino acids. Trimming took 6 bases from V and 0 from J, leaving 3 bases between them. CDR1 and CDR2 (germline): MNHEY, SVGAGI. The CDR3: CASSLSGANVLTF. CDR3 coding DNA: TGTGCCAGCAGCCTCTCTGGGGCCAACGTCCTGACTTTC.

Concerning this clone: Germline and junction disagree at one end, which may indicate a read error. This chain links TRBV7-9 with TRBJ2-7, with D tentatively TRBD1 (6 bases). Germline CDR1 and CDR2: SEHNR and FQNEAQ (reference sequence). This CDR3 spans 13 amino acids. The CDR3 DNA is TGTTCCAGCAGCTTCCAGGGGAGTTACGAGCAGTACTTC. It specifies CSSSFQGSYEQYF.

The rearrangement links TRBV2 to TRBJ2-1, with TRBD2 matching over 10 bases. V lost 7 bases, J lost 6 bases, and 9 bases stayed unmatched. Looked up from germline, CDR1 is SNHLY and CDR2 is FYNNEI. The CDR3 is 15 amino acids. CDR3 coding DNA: TGTGCCAGCATCCTAGCGGGAGAAGGGGCCAATGAGCAGTTCTTC. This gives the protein CASILAGEGANEQFF.

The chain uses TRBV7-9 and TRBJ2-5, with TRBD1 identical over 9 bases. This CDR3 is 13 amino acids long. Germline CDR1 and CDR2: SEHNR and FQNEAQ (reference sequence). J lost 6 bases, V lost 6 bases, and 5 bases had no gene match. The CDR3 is CASRRTGDQTQYF. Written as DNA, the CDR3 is TGTGCCAGCAGGCGGACAGGGGATCAGACCCAGTACTTC.

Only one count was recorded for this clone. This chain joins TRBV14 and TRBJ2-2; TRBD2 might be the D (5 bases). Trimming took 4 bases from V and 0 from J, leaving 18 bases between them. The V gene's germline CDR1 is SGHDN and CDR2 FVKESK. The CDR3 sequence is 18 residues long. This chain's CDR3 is CASSLLIGGGTNTGELFF. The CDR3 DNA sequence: TGTGCCAGCAGCCTCTTAATCGGCGGAGGAACGAACACCGGGGAGCTGTTTTTT.

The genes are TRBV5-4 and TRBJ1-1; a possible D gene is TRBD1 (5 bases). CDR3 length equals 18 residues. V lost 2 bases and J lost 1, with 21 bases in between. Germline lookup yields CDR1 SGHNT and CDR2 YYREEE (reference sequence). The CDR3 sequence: CASSLWGGDPTGNTEAFF. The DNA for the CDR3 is TGTGCCAGCAGCTTATGGGGGGGGGACCCGACGGGGAACACTGAAGCTTTCTTT. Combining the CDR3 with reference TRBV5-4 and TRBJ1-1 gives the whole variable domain ETGVTQSPTHLIKTRGQQVTLRCSSQSGHNTVSWYQQALGQGPQFIFQYYREEENGRGNFPPRFSGLQFPNYSSELNVNALELDDSALYLCASSLWGGDPTGNTEAFFGQGTRLTVV.

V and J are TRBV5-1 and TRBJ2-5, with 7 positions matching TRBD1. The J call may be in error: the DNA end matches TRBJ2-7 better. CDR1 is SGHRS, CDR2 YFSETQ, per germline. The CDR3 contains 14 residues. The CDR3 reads CASSPRQGIDEQYF. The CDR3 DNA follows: TGCGCCAGCAGCCCACGACAGGGAATAGACGAGCAGTACTTC.

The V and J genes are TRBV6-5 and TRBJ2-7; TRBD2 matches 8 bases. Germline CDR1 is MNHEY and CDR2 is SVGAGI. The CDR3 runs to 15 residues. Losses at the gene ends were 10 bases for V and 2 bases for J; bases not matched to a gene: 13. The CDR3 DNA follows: TGTGCCACCTCAAGGGAAGCGGGGGCCACCTACGAGCAGTACTTC. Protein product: CATSREAGATYEQYF.

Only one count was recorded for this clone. In nucleotides, the CDR3 is TGTGCCAGCTCACCCTCGGGCCATAGCGGGAGGAACATTCAGTACTTC. Its translation is CASSPSGHSGRNIQYF. This chain joins TRBV18 and TRBJ2-4; TRBD2 matches 10 bases. The CDR3 loop spans 16 amino acids. The germline V gene has CDR1 KGHSH and CDR2 LQKENI. The ends lost 3 bases at V and 7 bases at J; junction bases unmatched: 9.

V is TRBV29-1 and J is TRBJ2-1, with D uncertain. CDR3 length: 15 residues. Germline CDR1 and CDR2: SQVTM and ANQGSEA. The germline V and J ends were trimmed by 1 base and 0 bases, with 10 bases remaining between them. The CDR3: CSVEGPPSSYNEQFF. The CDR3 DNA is TGCAGCGTTGAAGGACCCCCTAGCTCCTACAATGAGCAGTTCTTC.

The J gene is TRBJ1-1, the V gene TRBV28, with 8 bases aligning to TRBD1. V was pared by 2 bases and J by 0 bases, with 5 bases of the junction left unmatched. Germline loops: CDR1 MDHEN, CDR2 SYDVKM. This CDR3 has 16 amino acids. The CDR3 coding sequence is TGTGCCAGCAGTTTAATCCAGGGGGCTATGAACACTGAAGCTTTCTTT. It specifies CASSLIQGAMNTEAFF.

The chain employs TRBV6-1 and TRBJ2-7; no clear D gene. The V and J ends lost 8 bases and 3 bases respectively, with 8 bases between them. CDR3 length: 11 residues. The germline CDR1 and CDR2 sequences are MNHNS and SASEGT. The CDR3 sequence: CASWNSYEQYF. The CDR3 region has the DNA TGTGCCAGCTGGAACAGCTACGAGCAGTACTTC.

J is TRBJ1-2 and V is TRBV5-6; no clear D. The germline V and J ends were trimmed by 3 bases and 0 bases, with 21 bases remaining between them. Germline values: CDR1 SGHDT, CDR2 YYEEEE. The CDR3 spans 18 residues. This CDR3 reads CASSSTLRLKTTNYGYTF. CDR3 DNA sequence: TGTGCCAGCAGCTCGACTTTAAGACTGAAGACTACTAACTATGGCTACACCTTC.